This T cell receptor (beta chain) is drawn from a study of Ad26.COV2.S vaccination and SARS-CoV-2 variants. Noted treatment: roughly 19 received Ad26.COV2.S at low or high dose, single or two shots; 5 received placebo; per-sample allocation not given. All samples were drawn on day 63, counting from the first vaccine or placebo injection. Findings and limits, study-wide: Recipients of vaccine and of placebo showed similar breadth of their non-spike TCR repertoires.

Generated by immunoSEQ multiplex PCR, the TCRdb table keeps only in-frame clones and is missing some. The table includes 440,000 or so clones, roughly 90% detected once. V was trimmed by 3 bases and J by 2 bases, leaving 10 bases between them. Germline CDR1 reads LNHDA; CDR2 reads SQIVND (reference sequence). The CDR3 sequence is 14 residues long. To note about this clone: The antigen is not known.

Source: peripheral blood, taken in a trial of Ad26.COV2.S vaccine versus placebo. The sequence came from a person between 18 and 59 years old who received the Ad26.COV2.S COVID-19 vaccine or a placebo. J is TRBJ1-2 and V is TRBV19; D call uncertain. CDR3 coding DNA: TGTGCCAGTAGTATGGGCCAACTAAACTATGGCTACACCTTC. This codes for CASSMGQLNYGYTF.